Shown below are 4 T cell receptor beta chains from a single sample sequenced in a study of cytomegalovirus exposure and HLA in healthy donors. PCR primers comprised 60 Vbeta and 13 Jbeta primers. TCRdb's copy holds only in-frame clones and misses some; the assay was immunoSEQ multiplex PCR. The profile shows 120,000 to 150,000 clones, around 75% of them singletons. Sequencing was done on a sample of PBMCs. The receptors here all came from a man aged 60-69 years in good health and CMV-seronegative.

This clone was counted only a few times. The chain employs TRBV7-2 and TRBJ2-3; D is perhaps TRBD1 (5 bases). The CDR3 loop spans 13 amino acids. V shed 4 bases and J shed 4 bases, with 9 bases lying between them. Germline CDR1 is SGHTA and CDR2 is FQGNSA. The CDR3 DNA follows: TGTGCCAGCAGCTCGATAGGGGCAGATACGCAGTATTTT. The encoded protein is CASSSIGADTQYF.

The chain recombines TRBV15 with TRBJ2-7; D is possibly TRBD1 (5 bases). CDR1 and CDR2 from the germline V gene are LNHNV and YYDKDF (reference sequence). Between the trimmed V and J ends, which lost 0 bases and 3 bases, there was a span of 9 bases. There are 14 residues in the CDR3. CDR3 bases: TGTGCCACCAGCAGAGATCAGGGCGTCTACGAGCAGTACTTC. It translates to CATSRDQGVYEQYF.

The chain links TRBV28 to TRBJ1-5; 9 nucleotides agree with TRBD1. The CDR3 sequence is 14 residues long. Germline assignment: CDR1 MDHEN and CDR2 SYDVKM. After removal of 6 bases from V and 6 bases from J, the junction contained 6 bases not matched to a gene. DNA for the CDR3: TGTGCCAGCAGCAACAGGGGGCAGGGTCAGCCCCAGCATTTT. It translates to CASSNRGQGQPQHF.

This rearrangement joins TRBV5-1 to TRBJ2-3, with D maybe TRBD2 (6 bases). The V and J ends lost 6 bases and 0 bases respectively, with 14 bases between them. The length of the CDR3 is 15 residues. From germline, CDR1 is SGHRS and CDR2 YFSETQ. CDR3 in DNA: TGCGCCAGCACCATAAGCGGGTCTAGCACAGATACGCAGTATTTT. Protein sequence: CASTISGSSTDTQYF.